This passage covers 3 T cell receptor beta chains from one sample sequenced in a study of control samples from healthy donors and cancer patients. Data came from immunoSEQ multiplex PCR; TCRdb stores just in-frame clones and leaves some out. Among some 97,000 clones, roughly 87% were seen once, and the ten largest hold 18%. The specimen sequenced was blood. Every receptor here comes from a woman aged 45-65 years in good health.

This clone has a single count. The chain has TRBV18 and TRBJ1-1, with a tentative D call TRBD1 (6 bases). The germline V and J ends were trimmed by 4 bases and 4 bases, with 19 bases remaining between them. CDR1 is KGHSH, CDR2 LQKENI, per germline. There are 16 residues in the CDR3. The CDR3 bases are TGTGCCAGCTCACTAACCTTACAGGGATCCTCCACTGAAGCTTTCTTT. It yields the protein CASSLTLQGSSTEAFF.

The chain links TRBV5-6 to TRBJ2-1; D might be TRBD1 or TRBD2, each matching 5 bases. Germline loops: CDR1 SGHDT, CDR2 YYEEEE. V was clipped by 0 bases and J by 8 bases, with 12 bases between them. The CDR3 covers 14 residues. The CDR3 DNA reads TGTGCCAGCAGCTTGGCGGGGCCGAAGTATGAGCAGTTCTTC. Amino acid sequence: CASSLAGPKYEQFF.

The J gene is TRBJ2-7, the V gene TRBV3-1 (or the pseudogene TRBV3-2); possible D gene TRBD2, 5 bases. V was cut by 1 base and J by 3 bases, with 19 bases left in between. The CDR3 runs to 17 residues. The germline V gene encodes CDR1 LGHDT and CDR2 YNNKEL (reference sequence). The CDR3 nucleotides read TGTGCCAGCAGCCAAGGGACTTTACCCAGAAAAAGCTACGAGCAGTACTTC. Encoded protein: CASSQGTLPRKSYEQYF.